This TCR beta chain was profiled in a study of early T cells in non-severe SARS-CoV-2 infection. The CDR3 has 15 amino acids. V was clipped by 0 bases and J by 1 base, with 10 bases between them. Germline V gene sequence: CDR1 DFQATT, CDR2 SNEGSKA (reference sequence). TCRdb ran MiXCR on the 5' RACE reads and lists one entry per CDR3 protein. The table includes approximately 70,000 distinct CDR3 sequences, roughly 11% detected once. V and J are TRBV20-1 and TRBJ2-1; D unclear. This sequence originates from an adult who was a healthcare worker with PCR-confirmed SARS-CoV-2 infection or an uninfected control (not recorded which). Material: whole blood, obtained at baseline. In nucleotides, the CDR3 is TGCAGTGCTAGAGATTCGGCGGTATCCTACAATGAGCAGTTCTTC. Translation gives CSARDSAVSYNEQFF.